This TCR beta chain emerged from a study of shared clonotypes between healthy human individuals. Whole-study findings and limits: Memory subsets generally showed smaller estimated richness than naive subsets did.

Sequencing used immunoSEQ multiplex PCR; TCRdb keeps in-frame clones, though not all of them. This sample has under 2.5 million clones; around 92% occur once, and the top ten carry around 0.35%. Notes on this clone: Its cognate antigen is unknown.

Germline V gene lookup returns CDR1 SGHTA and CDR2 FQGNSA. CDR3 length equals 14 residues. V gave up 4 bases and J gave up 4 bases, with 14 bases separating them. This clonotype originated in a young man in good health. Some clones in this sample may be carry-over from other donors' samples. The J gene is TRBJ2-7, the V gene TRBV7-2; no definite D call. Material: naive CD4+ T cells from PBMCs. The sample's subset: CD45RA+ positively selected. The CDR3, as DNA: TGTGCCAGCAGCTCCACCTGGATGGGTTACGAGCAGTACTTC. This codes for CASSSTWMGYEQYF.